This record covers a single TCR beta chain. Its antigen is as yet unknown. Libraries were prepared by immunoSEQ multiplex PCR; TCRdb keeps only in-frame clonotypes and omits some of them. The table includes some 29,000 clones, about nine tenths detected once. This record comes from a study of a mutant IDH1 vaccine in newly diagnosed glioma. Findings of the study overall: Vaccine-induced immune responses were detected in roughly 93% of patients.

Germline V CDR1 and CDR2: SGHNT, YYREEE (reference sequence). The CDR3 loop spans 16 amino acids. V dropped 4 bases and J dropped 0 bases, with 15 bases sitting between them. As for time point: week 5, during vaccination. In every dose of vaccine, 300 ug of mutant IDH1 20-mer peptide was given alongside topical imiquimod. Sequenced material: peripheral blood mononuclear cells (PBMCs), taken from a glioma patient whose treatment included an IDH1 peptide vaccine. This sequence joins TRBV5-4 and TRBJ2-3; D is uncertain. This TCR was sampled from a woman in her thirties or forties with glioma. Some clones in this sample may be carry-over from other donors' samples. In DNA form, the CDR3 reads TGTGCCAGCAGCCCCCCGGCGCGCAGCAGCACAGATACGCAGTATTTT. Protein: CASSPPARSSTDTQYF.